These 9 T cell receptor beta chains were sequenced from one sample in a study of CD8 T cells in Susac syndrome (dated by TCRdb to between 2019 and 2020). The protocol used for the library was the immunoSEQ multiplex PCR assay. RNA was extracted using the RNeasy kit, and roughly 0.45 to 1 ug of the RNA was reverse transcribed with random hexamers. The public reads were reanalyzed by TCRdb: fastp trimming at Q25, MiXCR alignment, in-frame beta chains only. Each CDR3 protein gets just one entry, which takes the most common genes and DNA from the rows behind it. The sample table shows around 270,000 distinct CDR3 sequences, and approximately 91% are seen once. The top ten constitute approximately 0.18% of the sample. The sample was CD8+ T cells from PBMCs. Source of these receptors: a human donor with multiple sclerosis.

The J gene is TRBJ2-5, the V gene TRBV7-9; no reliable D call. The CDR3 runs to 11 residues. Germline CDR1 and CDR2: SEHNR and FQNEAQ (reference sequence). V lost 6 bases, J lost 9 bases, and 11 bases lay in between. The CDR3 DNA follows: TGTGCCAGCAGTGGGTCCACGGCCCAGTACTTC. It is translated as CASSGSTAQYF.

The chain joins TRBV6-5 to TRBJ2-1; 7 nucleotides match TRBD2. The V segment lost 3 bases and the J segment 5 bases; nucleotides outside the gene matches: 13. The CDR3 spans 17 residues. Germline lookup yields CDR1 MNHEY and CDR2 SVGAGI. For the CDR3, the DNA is TGTGCCAGCAGTTATACCCCGAGCGGGGCCCGCCACAATGAGCAGTTCTTC. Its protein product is CASSYTPSGARHNEQFF.

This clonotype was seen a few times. The CDR3 nucleotides are TGTGCCAGCAGTTACGCCACAGATACGCAGTATTTT. Translating gives CASSYATDTQYF. This sequence joins TRBV6-6 and TRBJ2-3; unclear D gene. CDR3 length: 12 amino acids. Trimming left V 2 bases short and J 2 bases short, with 2 bases between. Germline V gives CDR1 MNHNY, CDR2 SVGAGI (reference sequence).

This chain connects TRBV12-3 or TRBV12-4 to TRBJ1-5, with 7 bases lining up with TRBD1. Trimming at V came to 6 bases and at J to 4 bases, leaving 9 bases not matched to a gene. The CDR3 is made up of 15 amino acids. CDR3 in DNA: TGTGCCAGCAGCCACGGACAGGAAACTAATCAGCCCCAGCATTTT. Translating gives CASSHGQETNQPQHF.

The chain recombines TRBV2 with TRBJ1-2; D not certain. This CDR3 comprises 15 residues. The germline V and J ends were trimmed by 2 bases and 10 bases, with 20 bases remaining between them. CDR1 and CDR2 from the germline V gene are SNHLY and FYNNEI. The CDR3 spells CASSETLEGSVDYTF. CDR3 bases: TGTGCCAGCAGTGAAACCTTGGAGGGAAGTGTGGACTACACCTTC.

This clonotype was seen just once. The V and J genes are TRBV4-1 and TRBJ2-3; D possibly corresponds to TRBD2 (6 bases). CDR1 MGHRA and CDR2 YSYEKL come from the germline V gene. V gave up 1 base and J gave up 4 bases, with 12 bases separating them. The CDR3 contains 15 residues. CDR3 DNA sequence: TGCGCCAGCAGCCAAGGTCCGGGGGTGGCAGATACGCAGTATTTT. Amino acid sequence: CASSQGPGVADTQYF.

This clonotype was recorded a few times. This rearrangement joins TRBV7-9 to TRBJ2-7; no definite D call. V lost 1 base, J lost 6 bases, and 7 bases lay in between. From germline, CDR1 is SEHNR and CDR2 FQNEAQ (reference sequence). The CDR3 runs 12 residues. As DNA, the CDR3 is TGTGCCAGCAGCTTAGGGGGAATCGAGCAGTACTTC. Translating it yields CASSLGGIEQYF.

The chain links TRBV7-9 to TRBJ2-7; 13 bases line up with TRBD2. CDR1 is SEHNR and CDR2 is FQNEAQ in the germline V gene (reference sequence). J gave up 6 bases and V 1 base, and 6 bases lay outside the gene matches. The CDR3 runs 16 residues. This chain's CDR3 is CASSLDTSGRAFEQYF. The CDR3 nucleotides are TGTGCCAGCAGCTTAGATACTAGCGGGAGGGCCTTCGAGCAGTACTTC.

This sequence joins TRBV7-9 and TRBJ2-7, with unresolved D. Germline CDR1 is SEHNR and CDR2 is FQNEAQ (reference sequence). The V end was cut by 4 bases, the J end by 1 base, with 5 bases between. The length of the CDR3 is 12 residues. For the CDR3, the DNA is TGTGCCAGCAGCTCCTTTTCCTACGAGCAGTACTTC. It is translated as CASSSFSYEQYF.